Given below is one T cell receptor (beta chain) in context. This CDR3 spans 17 amino acids. V was clipped by 3 bases and J by 1 base, with 21 bases between them. In germline, CDR1 is DFQATT, CDR2 SNEGSKA (reference sequence). TCRdb re-called the RT-PCR reads with MiXCR, one entry per CDR3 protein. Counted here are about 680,000 distinct CDR3 sequences, around 14% occurring once; the ten biggest clones make up 3.6%. This receptor was obtained from a female donor in good health, serving as a healthy control. V is TRBV20-1 and J is TRBJ1-1; possibly TRBD1 for D (6 bases). The sample taken for sequencing was memory CD4+ T cells from blood. CDR3 loop: CSARAQGVRAPNTEAFF. The CDR3 DNA follows: TGCAGTGCTAGGGCACAGGGCGTGAGGGCCCCGAACACTGAAGCTTTCTTT.